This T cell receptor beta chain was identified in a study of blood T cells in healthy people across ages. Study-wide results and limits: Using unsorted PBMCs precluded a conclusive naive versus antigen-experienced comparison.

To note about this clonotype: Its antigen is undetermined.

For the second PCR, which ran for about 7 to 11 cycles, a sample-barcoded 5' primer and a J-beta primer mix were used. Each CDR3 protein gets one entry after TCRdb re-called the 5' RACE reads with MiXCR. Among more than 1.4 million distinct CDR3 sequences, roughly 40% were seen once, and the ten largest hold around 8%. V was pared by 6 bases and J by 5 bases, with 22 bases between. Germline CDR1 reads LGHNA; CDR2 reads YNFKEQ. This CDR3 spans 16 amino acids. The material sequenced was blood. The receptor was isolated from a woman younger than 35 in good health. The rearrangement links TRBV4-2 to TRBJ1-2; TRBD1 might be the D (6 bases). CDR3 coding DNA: TGTGCCAGCAGGTTCTCGGGGGCTATTCGGCTATATGGCTACACCTTC. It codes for CASRFSGAIRLYGYTF.